The next 13 T cell receptor beta chains were all read from a single sample in a study of blood T cell repertoires in COVID-19. Profiled with immunoSEQ multiplex PCR; TCRdb holds only in-frame clones, not every one. The sample has 150,000 to 200,000 clones; around 87% are singletons. Sequencing input: peripheral blood. These TCRs come from a man aged 35-49 years with active or convalescent COVID-19.

The chain has TRBV4-1 and TRBJ1-5; perhaps TRBD1 as D (5 bases). V was cut by 0 bases and J by 4 bases, with 16 bases left in between. Germline CDR1 is MGHRA and CDR2 is YSYEKL. The CDR3 totals 17 residues. This chain's CDR3 is CASSQDRVPTLNQPQHF. Here the CDR3 DNA reads TGCGCCAGCAGCCAAGACAGGGTCCCGACCTTAAATCAGCCCCAGCATTTT.

The chain combines TRBV10-1 with TRBJ1-1; TRBD1 aligns across 7 bases. CDR1 is WNHNN, CDR2 SYGVQD, per germline (reference sequence). The length of the CDR3 is 13 residues. The trim removed 5 bases at V and 7 bases at J, leaving 7 bases unmatched. The CDR3 nucleotides are TGCGCCAGCAGTTCGACAGGGACGGGTGAAGCTTTCTTT. Protein sequence: CASSSTGTGEAFF.

Concerning this clone: Its ends do not fully match the called genes, so a read error is possible. The chain combines TRBV6-5 with TRBJ2-7, with 7 bases identical to TRBD1. The CDR3 length is 14 residues. Germline CDR1 reads MNHEY; CDR2 reads SVGAGI. The CDR3 region is CASSTTPLTGPGDF. The CDR3 region has the DNA TGTGCCAGCAGTACCACGCCATTGACAGGGCCAGGCGACTTC.

The V and J genes are TRBV28 and TRBJ2-3; TRBD2 aligns across 7 bases. The germline gives CDR1 MDHEN, CDR2 SYDVKM. V gave up 6 bases and J gave up 1 base; unmatched junction bases: 13. The CDR3 runs to 17 residues. The CDR3 here is CASSPSGRGTGTDTQYF. The DNA of the CDR3 is TGTGCCAGCAGCCCCTCTGGGCGGGGGACGGGCACAGATACGCAGTATTTT.

The J gene is TRBJ2-5, the V gene TRBV7-2; 13 nucleotides agree with TRBD2. This CDR3 spans 18 amino acids. Germline lookup yields CDR1 SGHTA and CDR2 FQGNSA. V lost 5 bases, J lost 6 bases, and 15 bases stayed unmatched. In nucleotides, the CDR3 is TGTGCCAGCAGCCCTAAGACTAGCGGGGGGACTCGTGGGAAGACCCAGTACTTC. Translated: CASSPKTSGGTRGKTQYF.

This chain uses TRBV29-1 with TRBJ2-5; D is perhaps TRBD1 (5 bases). CDR3 length: 13 residues. Germline V gene lookup returns CDR1 SQVTM and CDR2 ANQGSEA. The V end was cut by 6 bases, the J end by 5 bases, with 16 bases between. The CDR3 sequence: CSVGRAPGETQYF. The CDR3, as DNA: TGCAGCGTCGGCCGGGCCCCAGGGGAGACCCAGTACTTC.

The genes are TRBV6-1 and TRBJ2-3; tentatively, D is TRBD1 (5 bases). Germline values: CDR1 MNHNS, CDR2 SASEGT. The CDR3 contains 16 residues. The V gene lost 2 bases and the J gene lost 2 bases, with 14 bases spanning the gap. This CDR3 is CASSERMGRVTDTQYF. CDR3 DNA: TGTGCCAGCAGTGAAAGGATGGGGCGTGTCACAGATACGCAGTATTTT.

This clone was seen just once. This chain uses TRBV11-3 with TRBJ2-2; 8 bases fit TRBD1. After removal of 5 bases from V and 1 base from J, the junction contained 6 bases not matched to a gene. This CDR3 region has 16 residues. Germline values: CDR1 SGHNT, CDR2 YENEEA. The DNA of the CDR3 is TGTGCCAGCAGCCCTACCGGGACAGGGAACACCGGGGAGCTGTTTTTT. Residues: CASSPTGTGNTGELFF.

The table lists this clone with a count of one. V usage is TRBV28 and J usage is TRBJ1-1, with 7 nucleotides matching TRBD1. The CDR3 runs 13 residues. Germline V lookup: CDR1 MDHEN, CDR2 SYDVKM. V was clipped by 9 bases and J by 4 bases; unmatched bases: 8. In DNA form, the CDR3 reads TGTGCCAGTACTGGACAGGAGGTCACTGAAGCTTTCTTT. It encodes CASTGQEVTEAFF.

This clone was seen a single time. CDR3 sequence reads: CASSPALRTGYGYTF. The CDR3 region has the DNA TGTGCCAGCAGCCCCGCCCTAAGGACAGGCTATGGCTACACCTTC. The chain is built from TRBV9 and TRBJ1-2; 7 nucleotides align to TRBD1. Trimming at V came to 4 bases and at J to 4 bases, leaving 10 bases not matched to a gene. The CDR3 runs 15 residues. Germline V CDR1 and CDR2: SGDLS, YYNGEE.

J is TRBJ1-5 and V is TRBV6-6; D ambiguous. CDR1 MNHNY and CDR2 SVGAGI come from the germline V gene (reference sequence). V was pared by 2 bases and J by 7 bases, with 12 bases between. CDR3 length: 14 residues. The CDR3 DNA reads as TGTGCCAGCAGTTACATAGGGTCGGGGCAGCCCCAGCATTTT. Residues: CASSYIGSGQPQHF.

The J gene is TRBJ2-2, the V gene TRBV6-6, with D perhaps matching TRBD2 (5 bases). The V and J ends lost 2 bases and 4 bases respectively, with 11 bases between them. CDR3 length: 15 residues. In germline, CDR1 is MNHNY, CDR2 SVGAGI (reference sequence). CDR3 sequence: CASSYGLAGTGELFF. CDR3 nucleotide sequence: TGTGCCAGCAGTTACGGGTTGGCGGGCACCGGGGAGCTGTTTTTT.

J is TRBJ2-5 and V is TRBV29-1, with 12 positions matching TRBD2. CDR1 is SQVTM, CDR2 ANQGSEA, per germline. The CDR3 has 15 residues. V was pared by 7 bases and J by 1 base, with 7 bases of the junction left unmatched. The CDR3 reads CSEGLAGTPQETQYF. In DNA, the CDR3 is TGCAGCGAAGGACTAGCGGGGACGCCCCAAGAGACCCAGTACTTC. Using reference TRBV29-1 and TRBJ2-5 for the parts outside the CDR3, the full variable domain is SAVISQKPSRDICQRGTSLTIQCQVDSQVTMMFWYRQQPGQSLTLIATANQGSEATYESGFVIDKFPISRPNLTFSTLTVSNMSPEDSSIYLCSEGLAGTPQETQYFGPGTRLLVL.